The T cell receptor (beta chain) under discussion was sequenced for a study of blood T cell repertoires in COVID-19. Across the study: Samples taken during acute and convalescent COVID-19 were collected in the United States, Italy and Spain.

Germline loops: CDR1 MNHEY, CDR2 SVGAGI. Trimming removed 11 bases from V and 6 bases from J; junction bases left unmatched: 11. This CDR3 comprises 13 residues. The table came from immunoSEQ multiplex PCR; TCRdb's copy has only in-frame clones and leaves some out. The sample includes over 35,000 clones, over 80% of them seen just once. The V call is TRBV6-5, the J call TRBJ2-7, with TRBD1 matching 9 bases. This clonotype originated in a human donor in a cohort sampled during active COVID-19. Sequencing was done on a sample of peripheral blood. The CDR3 loop reads CAASGDRAVEQYF. The CDR3 DNA reads TGTGCCGCAAGTGGGGACAGGGCTGTCGAGCAGTACTTC.